This T cell receptor beta chain is from a study of blood T cell repertoires in COVID-19. The overall study: Acute-phase and convalescent COVID-19 samples originated in the United States, Italy and Spain. Sample material is recorded as cDNA or gDNA derived from T cells, B-cell-depleted T cells, or PBMCs.

The junction had 3 bases not matched to a gene; V was cut back by 0 bases and J by 0 bases. This CDR3 comprises 16 residues. The V gene's germline CDR1 is SGHVS and CDR2 FNYEAQ. Enrollment of patients from Seattle took place during active infection, with longitudinal follow-up. Original analysis: For nucleated cells, counts were estimated from reference gene primer amplification. Only in-frame clones appear in the TCRdb table, and some are missing; sequencing was by immunoSEQ multiplex PCR. The V and J calls and clone size come from that table; D and trimming were worked out from the DNA. The sample consists of 330,000 or so clones, 87% of them appearing once.

What was sequenced was peripheral blood. The genes are TRBV7-6 and TRBJ2-3; the match to TRBD2 covers 7 bases. This clonotype was sampled from a man between 25 and 39 years old with COVID-19, enrolled during active disease. Here the CDR3 reads CASSLAGRGSTDTQYF. The CDR3 DNA reads TGTGCCAGCAGCTTAGCGGGGCGGGGGAGCACAGATACGCAGTATTTT. Supplemented by reference TRBV7-6 and TRBJ2-3, the full variable domain reads GAGVSQSPRYKVTKRGQDVALRCDPISGHVSLYWYRQALGQGPEFLTYFNYEAQQDKSGLPNDRFSAERPEGSISTLTIQRTEQRDSAMYRCASSLAGRGSTDTQYFGPGTRLTVL.